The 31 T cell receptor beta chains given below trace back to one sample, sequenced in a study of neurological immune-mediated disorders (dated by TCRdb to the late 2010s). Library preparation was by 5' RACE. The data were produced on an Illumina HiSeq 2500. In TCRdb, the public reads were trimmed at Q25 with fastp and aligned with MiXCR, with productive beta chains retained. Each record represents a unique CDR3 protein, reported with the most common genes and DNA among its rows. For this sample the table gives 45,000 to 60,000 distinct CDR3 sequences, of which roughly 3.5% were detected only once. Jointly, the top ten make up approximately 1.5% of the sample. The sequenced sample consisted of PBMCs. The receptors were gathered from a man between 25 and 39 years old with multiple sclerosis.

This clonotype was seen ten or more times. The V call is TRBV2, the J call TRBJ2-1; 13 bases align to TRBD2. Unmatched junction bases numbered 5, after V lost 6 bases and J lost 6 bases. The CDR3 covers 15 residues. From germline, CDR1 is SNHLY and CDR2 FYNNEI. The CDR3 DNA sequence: TGTGCCAGCAGGCCGACTAGCGGGAGGCCCAATGAGCAGTTCTTC. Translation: CASRPTSGRPNEQFF.

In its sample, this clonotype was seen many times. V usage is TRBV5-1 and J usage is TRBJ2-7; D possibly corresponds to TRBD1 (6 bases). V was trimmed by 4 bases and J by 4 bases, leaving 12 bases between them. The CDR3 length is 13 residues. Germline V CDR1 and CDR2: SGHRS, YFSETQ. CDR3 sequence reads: CASSVAGVYEQYF. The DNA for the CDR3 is TGCGCCAGCAGCGTGGCAGGGGTATACGAGCAGTACTTC.

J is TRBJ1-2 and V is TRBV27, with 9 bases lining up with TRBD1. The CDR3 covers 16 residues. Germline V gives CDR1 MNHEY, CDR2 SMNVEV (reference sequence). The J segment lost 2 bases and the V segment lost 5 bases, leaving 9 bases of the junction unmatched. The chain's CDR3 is CASSPAPGQGNYGYTF. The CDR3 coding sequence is TGTGCCAGCAGTCCAGCACCGGGACAGGGCAACTATGGCTACACCTTC.

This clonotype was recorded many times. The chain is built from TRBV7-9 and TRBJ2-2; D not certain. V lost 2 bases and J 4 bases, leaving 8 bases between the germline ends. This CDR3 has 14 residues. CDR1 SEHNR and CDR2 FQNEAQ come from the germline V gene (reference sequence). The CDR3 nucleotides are TGTGCCAGCAGCTTATCGCCGGGCACCGGGGAGCTGTTTTTT. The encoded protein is CASSLSPGTGELFF.

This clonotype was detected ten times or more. The CDR3 reads CSARGGPSTDTQYF. CDR3 DNA: TGCAGTGCTAGGGGGGGGCCTAGCACAGATACGCAGTATTTT. The chain recombines TRBV20-1 with TRBJ2-3; TRBD2 might be the D (7 bases). CDR1 is DFQATT, CDR2 SNEGSKA, per germline (reference sequence). The germline V and J ends were trimmed by 3 bases and 0 bases, with 10 bases remaining between them. This CDR3 comprises 14 residues.

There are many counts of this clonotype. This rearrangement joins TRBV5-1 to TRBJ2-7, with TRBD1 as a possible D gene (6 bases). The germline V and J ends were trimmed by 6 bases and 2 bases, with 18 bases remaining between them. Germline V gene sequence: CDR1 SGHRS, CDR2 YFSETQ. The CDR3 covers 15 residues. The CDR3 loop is CASTGSTGNTYEQYF. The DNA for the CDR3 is TGCGCCAGCACCGGGTCCACAGGGAATACCTACGAGCAGTACTTC.

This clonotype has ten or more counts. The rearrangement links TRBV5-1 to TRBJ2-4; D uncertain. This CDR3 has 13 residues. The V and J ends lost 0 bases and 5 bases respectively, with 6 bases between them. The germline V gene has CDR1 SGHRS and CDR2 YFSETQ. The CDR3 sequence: CASSLEWENIQYF. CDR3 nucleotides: TGCGCCAGCAGCTTGGAGTGGGAAAACATTCAGTACTTC.

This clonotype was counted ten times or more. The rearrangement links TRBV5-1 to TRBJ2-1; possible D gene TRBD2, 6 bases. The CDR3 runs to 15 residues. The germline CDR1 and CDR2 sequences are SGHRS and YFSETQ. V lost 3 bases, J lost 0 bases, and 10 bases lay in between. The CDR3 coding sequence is TGCGCCAGCAGCTGGGGAGCGGGCTCCTACAATGAGCAGTTCTTC. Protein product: CASSWGAGSYNEQFF.

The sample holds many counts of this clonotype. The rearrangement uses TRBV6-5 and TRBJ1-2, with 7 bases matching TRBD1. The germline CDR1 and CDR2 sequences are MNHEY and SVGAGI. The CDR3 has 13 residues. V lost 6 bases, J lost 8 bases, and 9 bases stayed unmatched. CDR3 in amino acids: CASSRNRGRGYTF. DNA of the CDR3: TGTGCCAGCAGCCGGAACAGGGGACGGGGCTACACCTTC.

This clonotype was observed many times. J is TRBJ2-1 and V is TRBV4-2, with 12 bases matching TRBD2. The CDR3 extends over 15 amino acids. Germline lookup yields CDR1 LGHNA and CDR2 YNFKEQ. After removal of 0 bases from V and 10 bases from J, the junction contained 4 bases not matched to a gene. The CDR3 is CASSQDLAGGNEQFF. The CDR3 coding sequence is TGTGCCAGCAGCCAAGATCTAGCGGGGGGGAACGAGCAGTTCTTC.

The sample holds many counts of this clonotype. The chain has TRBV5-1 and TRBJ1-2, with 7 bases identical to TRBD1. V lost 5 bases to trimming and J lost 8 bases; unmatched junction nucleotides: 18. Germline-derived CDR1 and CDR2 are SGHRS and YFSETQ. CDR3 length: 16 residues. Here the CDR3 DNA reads TGCGCCAGCAGGATGGCCATGGGACAGATCCCTTACGGCTACACCTTC. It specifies CASRMAMGQIPYGYTF.

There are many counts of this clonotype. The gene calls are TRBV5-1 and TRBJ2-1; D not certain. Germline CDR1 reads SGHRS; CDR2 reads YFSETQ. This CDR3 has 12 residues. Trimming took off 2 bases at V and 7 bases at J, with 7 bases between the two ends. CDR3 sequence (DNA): TGCGCCAGCAGCTTATACGGTAATGAGCAGTTCTTC. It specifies CASSLYGNEQFF.

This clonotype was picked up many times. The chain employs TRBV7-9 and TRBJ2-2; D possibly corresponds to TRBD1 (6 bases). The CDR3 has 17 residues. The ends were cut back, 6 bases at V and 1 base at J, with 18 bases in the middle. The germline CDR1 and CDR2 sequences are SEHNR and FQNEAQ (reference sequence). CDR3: CASRNSQGLENTGELFF. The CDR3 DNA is TGTGCCAGCAGAAACTCCCAGGGGCTCGAGAACACCGGGGAGCTGTTTTTT.

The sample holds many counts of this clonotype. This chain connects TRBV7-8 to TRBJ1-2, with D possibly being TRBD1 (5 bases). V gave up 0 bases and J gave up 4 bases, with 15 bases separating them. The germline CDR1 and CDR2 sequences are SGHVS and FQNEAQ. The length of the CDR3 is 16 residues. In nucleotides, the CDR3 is TGTGCCAGCAGCTTAGCCGGGGCGCATCCCCTCTATGGCTACACCTTC. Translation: CASSLAGAHPLYGYTF.

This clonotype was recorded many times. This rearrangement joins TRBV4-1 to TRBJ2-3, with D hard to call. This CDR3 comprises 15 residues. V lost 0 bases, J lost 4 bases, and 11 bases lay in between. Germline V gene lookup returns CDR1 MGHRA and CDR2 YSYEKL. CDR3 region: CASSQDPGFADTQYF. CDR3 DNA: TGCGCCAGCAGCCAAGATCCAGGTTTCGCAGATACGCAGTATTTT.

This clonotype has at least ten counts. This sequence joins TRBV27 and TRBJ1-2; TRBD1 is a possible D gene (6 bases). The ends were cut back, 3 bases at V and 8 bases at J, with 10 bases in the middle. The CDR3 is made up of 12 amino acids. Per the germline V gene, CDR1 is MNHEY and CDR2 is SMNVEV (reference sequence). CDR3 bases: TGTGCCAGCAGTTTGTCAGGGGTCGGCTACACCTTC. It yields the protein CASSLSGVGYTF.

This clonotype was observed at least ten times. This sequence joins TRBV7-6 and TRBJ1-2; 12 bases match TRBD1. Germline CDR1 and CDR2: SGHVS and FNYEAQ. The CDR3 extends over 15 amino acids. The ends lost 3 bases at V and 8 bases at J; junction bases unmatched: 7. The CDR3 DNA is TGTGCCAGCAGCTTCGGGACAGGGGGCGGAGAAGGCTACACCTTC. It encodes CASSFGTGGGEGYTF.

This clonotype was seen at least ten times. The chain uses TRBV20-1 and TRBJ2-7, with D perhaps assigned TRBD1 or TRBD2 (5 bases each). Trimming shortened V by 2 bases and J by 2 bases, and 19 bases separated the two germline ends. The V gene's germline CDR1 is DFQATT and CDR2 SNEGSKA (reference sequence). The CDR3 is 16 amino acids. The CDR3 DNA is TGCAGTGCTAGACACCACCCGGCAGGGACCCCCTACGAGCAGTACTTC. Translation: CSARHHPAGTPYEQYF.

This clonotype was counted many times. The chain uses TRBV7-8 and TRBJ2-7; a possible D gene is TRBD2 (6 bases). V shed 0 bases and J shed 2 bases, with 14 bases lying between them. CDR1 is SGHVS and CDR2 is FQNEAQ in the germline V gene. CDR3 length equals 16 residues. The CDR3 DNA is TGTGCCAGCAGCTTAGCTGGTTGGGACTCTGCCTACGAGCAGTACTTC. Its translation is CASSLAGWDSAYEQYF.

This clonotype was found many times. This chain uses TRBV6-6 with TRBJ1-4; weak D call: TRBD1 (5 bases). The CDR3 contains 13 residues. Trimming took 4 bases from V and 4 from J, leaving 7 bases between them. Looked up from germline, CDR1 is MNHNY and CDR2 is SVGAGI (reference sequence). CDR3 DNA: TGTGCCAGCAGTTGGGGGTTTAATGAAAAACTGTTTTTT. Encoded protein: CASSWGFNEKLFF.

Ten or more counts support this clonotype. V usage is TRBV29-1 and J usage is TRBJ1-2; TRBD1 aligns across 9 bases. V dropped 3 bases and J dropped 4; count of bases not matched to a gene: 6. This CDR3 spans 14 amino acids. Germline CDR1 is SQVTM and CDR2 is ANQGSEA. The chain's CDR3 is CSVDRDRVAYGYTF. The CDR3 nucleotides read TGCAGCGTTGACCGGGACAGGGTAGCCTATGGCTACACCTTC.

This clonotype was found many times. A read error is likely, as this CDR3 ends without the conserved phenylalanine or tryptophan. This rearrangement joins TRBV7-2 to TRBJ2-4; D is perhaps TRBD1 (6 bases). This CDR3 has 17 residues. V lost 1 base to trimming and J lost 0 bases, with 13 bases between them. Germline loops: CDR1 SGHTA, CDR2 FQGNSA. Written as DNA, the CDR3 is TGTGCCAGCAGCTTAGTCCCGGGACAACTAGCCAAAAACATTCAGTACTGC. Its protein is CASSLVPGQLAKNIQYC.

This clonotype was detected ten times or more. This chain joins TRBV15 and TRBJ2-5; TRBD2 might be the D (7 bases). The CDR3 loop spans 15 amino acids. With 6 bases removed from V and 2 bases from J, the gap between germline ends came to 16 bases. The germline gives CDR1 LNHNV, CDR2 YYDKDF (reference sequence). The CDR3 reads CATRRAGAQQETQYF. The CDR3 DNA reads TGTGCCACCAGGCGCGCGGGGGCCCAGCAAGAGACCCAGTACTTC.

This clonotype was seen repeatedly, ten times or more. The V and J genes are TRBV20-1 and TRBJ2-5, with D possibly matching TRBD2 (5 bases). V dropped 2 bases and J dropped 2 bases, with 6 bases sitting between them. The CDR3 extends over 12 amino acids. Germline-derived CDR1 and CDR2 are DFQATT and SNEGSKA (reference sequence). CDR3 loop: CSARRGQETQYF. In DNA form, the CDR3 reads TGCAGTGCTAGACGGGGACAAGAGACCCAGTACTTC.

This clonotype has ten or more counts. CDR3 in DNA: TGTGCCAGCAGTGGCCGACAGAACACTGAAGCTTTCTTT. This gives the protein CASSGRQNTEAFF. The chain links TRBV6-5 to TRBJ1-1, with no clear D. CDR3 length: 13 amino acids. Trimming stripped 5 bases from V and 1 base from J, with 8 bases between. Germline CDR1 reads MNHEY; CDR2 reads SVGAGI.

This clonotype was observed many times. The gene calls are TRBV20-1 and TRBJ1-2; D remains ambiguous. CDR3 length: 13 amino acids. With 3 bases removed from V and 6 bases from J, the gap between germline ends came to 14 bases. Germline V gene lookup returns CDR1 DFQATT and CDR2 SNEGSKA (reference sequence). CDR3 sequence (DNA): TGCAGTGCTAGGACGGGGAACCGGAATGGCTACACCTTC. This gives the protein CSARTGNRNGYTF.

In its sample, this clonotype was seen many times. CDR3 coding DNA: TGTGCCAGCAGCCAAGACATTCTCCGAGATCGCGGGGGGGGACTTAGGCAGTTCTTC. It encodes CASSQDILRDRGGGLRQFF. V and J are TRBV3-1 and TRBJ2-1, with TRBD2 matching 9 bases. V was clipped by 0 bases and J by 12 bases; unmatched bases: 21. The germline CDR1 and CDR2 sequences are LGHDT and YNNKEL (reference sequence). The CDR3 runs 19 residues.

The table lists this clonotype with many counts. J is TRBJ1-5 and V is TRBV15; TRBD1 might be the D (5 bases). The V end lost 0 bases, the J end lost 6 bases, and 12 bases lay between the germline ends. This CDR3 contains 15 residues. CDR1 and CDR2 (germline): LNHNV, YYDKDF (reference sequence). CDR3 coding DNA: TGTGCCACCAGCAGAGAGGCAGGGTCCGGTCAGCCCCAGCATTTT. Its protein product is CATSREAGSGQPQHF.

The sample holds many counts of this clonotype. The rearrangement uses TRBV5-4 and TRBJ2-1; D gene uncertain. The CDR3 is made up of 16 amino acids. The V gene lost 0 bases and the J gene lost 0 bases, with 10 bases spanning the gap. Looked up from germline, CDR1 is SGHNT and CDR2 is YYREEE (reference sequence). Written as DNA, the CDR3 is TGTGCCAGCAGCTTGGATTACACGAGCTCCTACAATGAGCAGTTCTTC. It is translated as CASSLDYTSSYNEQFF.

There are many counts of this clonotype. The CDR3 region is CASSEPTGLGEQYF. The CDR3 DNA reads TGTGCCAGCAGTGAACCCACAGGGTTAGGGGAGCAGTACTTC. The rearrangement links TRBV6-1 to TRBJ2-7; possible D gene TRBD1, 6 bases. The CDR3 runs to 14 residues. Between the trimmed V and J ends, which lost 2 bases and 7 bases, there was a span of 15 bases. Germline V gene sequence: CDR1 MNHNS, CDR2 SASEGT.

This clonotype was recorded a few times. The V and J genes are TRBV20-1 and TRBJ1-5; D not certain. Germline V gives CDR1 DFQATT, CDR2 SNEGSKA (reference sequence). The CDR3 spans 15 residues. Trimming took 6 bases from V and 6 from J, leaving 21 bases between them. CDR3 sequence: CSASRTRQAGQPQHF. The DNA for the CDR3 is TGCAGTGCGTCCCGGACCCGCCAAGCGGGTCAGCCCCAGCATTTT.